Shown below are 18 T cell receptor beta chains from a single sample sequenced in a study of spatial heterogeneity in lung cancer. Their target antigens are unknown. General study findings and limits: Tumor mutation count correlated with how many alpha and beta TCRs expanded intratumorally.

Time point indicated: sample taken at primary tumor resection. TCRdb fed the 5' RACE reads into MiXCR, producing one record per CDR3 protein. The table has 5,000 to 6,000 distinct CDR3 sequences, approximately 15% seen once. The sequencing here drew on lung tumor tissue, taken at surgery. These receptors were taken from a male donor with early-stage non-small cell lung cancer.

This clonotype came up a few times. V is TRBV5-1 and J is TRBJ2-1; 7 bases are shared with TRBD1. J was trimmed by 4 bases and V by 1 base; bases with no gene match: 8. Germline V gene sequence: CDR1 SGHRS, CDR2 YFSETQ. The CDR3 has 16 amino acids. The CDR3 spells CASSLTSGGQYNEQFF. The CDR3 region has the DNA TGCGCCAGCAGCTTGACCAGTGGGGGACAGTACAATGAGCAGTTCTTC.

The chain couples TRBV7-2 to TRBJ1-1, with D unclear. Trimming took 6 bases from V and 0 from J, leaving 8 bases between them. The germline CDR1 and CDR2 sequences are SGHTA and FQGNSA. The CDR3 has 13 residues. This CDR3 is CASSSWVNTEAFF. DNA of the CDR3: TGTGCCAGCAGTAGTTGGGTGAACACTGAAGCTTTCTTT.

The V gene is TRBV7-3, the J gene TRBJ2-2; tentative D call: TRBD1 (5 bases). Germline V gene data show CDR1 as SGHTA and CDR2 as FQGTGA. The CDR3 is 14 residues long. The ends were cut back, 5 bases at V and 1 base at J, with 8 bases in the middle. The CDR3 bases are TGTGCCAGCAGCCCTGACAGGAACACCGGGGAGCTGTTTTTT. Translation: CASSPDRNTGELFF.

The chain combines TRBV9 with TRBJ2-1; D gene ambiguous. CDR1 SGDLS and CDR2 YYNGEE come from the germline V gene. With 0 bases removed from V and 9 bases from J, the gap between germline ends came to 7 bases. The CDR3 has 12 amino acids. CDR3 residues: CASSVVDREQFF. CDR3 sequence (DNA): TGTGCCAGCAGCGTAGTCGACCGTGAGCAGTTCTTC. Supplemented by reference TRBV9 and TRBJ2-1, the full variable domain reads DSGVTQTPKHLITATGQRVTLRCSPRSGDLSVYWYQQSLDQGLQFLIQYYNGEERAKGNILERFSAQQFPDLHSELNLSSLELGDSALYFCASSVVDREQFFGPGTRLTVL.

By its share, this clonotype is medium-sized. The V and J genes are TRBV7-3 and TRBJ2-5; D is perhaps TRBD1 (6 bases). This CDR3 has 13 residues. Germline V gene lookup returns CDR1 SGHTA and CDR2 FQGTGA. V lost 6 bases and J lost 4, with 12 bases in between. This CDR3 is CASSRSGAETQYF. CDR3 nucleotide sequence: TGTGCCAGCAGTCGGTCAGGGGCAGAGACCCAGTACTTC.

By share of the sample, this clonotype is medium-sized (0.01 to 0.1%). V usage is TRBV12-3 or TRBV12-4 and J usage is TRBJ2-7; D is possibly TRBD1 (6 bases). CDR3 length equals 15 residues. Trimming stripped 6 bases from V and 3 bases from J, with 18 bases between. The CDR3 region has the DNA TGTGCCAGCAGCCCTCTTGGGGGCCTGGTCTACGAGCAGTACTTC. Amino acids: CASSPLGGLVYEQYF.

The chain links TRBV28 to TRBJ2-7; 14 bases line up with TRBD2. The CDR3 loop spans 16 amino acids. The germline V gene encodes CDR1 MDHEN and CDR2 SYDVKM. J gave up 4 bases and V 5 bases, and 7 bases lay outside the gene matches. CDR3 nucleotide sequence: TGTGCCAGCAGTCCGGGACTAGCGGGAGCTTTTTACGAGCAGTACTTC. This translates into CASSPGLAGAFYEQYF.

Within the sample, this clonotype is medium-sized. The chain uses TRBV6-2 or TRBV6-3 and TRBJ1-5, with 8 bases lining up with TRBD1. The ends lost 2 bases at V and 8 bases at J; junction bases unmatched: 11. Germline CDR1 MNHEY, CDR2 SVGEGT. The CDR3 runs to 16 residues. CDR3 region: CASSYARAGGSEPQHF. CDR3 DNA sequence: TGTGCCAGCAGTTACGCCCGGGCAGGGGGCTCGGAGCCCCAGCATTTT.

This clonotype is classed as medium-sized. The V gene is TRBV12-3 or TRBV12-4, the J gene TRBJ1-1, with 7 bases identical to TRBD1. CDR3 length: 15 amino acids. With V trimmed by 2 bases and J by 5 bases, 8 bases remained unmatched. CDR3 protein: CASSLSAGGGTEAFF. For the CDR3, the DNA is TGTGCCAGCAGTTTATCGGCAGGGGGTGGAACTGAAGCTTTCTTT.

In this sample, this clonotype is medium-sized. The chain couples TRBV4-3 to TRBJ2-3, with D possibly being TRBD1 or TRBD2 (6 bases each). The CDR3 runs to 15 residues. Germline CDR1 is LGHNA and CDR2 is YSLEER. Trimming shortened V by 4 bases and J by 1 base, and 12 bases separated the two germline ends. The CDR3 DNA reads TGCGCCAGCAGCCCGGGGGCTTCGGGCACAGATACGCAGTATTTT. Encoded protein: CASSPGASGTDTQYF.

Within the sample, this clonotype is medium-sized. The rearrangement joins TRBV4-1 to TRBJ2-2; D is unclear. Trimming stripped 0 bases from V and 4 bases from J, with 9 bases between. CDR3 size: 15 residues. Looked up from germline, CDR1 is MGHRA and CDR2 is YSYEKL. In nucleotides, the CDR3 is TGCGCCAGCAGCCAAGATCTTCCGGGCACCGGGGAGCTGTTTTTT. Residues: CASSQDLPGTGELFF.

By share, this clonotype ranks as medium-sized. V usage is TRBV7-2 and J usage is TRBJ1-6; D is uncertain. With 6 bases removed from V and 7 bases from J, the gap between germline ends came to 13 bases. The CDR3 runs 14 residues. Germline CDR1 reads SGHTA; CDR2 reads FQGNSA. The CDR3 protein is CASSYVVGNSPLHF. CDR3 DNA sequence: TGTGCCAGCAGTTATGTGGTAGGGAATTCACCCCTCCACTTT.

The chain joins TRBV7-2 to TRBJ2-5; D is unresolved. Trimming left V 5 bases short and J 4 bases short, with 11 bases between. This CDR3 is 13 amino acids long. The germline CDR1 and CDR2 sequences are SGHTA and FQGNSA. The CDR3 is CASSMGWAETQYF. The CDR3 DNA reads TGTGCCAGCAGCATGGGCTGGGCAGAGACCCAGTACTTC.

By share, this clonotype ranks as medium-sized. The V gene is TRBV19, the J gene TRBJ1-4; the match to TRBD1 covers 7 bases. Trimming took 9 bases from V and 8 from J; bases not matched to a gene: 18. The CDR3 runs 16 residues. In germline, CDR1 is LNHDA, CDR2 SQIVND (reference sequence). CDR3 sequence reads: CASRDSQRADDEKLFF. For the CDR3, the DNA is TGTGCCAGCCGGGACAGTCAACGGGCAGATGACGAAAAACTGTTTTTT. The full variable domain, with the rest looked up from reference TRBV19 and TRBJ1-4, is DGGITQSPKYLFRKEGQNVTLSCEQNLNHDAMYWYRQDPGQGLRLIYYSQIVNDFQKGDIAEGYSVSREKKESFPLTVTSAQKNPTAFYLCASRDSQRADDEKLFFGSGTQLSVL.

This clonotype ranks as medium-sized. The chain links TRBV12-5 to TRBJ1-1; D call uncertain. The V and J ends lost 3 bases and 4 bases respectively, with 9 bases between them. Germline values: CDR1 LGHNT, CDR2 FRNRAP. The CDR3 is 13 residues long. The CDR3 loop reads CASGLEEGTEAFF. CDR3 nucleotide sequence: TGTGCTAGTGGTTTAGAGGAGGGCACTGAAGCTTTCTTT.

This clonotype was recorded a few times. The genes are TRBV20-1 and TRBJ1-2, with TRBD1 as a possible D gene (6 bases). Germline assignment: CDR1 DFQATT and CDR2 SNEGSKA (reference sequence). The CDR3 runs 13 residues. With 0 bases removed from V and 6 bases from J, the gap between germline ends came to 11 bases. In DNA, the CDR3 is TGCAGTGCTAGAGACGGAGCAGGGGATGGCTACACCTTC. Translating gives CSARDGAGDGYTF.

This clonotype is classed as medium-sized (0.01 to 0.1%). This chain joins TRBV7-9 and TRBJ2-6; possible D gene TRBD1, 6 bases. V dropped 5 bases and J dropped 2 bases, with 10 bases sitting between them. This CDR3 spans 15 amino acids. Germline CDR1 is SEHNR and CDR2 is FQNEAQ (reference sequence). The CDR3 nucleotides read TGTGCCAGCAGCCTCAGGGGAGCTGGGGCCAACGTCCTGACTTTC. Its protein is CASSLRGAGANVLTF.

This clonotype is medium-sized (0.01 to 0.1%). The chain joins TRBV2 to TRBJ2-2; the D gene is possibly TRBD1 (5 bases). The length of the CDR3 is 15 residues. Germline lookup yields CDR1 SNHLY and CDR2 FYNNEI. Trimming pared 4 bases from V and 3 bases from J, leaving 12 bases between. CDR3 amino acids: CASSGGRADTGELFF. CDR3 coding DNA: TGTGCCAGCAGTGGGGGCAGGGCGGACACCGGGGAGCTGTTTTTT. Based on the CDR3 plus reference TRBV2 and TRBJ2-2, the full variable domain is EPEVTQTPSHQVTQMGQEVILRCVPISNHLYFYWYRQILGQKVEFLVSFYNNEISEKSEIFDDQFSVERPDGSNFTLKIRSTKLEDSAMYFCASSGGRADTGELFFGEGSRLTVL.